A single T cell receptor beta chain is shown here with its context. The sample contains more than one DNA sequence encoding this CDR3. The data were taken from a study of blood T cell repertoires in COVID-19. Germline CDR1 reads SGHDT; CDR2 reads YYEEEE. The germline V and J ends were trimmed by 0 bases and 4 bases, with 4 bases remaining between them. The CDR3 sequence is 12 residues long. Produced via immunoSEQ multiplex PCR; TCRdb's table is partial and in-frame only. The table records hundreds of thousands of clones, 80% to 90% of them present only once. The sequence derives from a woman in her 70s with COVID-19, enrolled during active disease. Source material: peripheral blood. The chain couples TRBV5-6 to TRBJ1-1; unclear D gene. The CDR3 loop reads CASSLARTEAFF. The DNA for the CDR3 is TGTGCCAGCAGCTTGGCCCGCACTGAAGCTTTCTTT.